The entry below gives a single T cell receptor beta chain sequence along with its context. What it recognizes is unknown. CDR3 size: 13 residues. Germline CDR1 is MNHEY and CDR2 is SMNVEV (reference sequence). Trimming left V 7 bases short and J 3 bases short, with 13 bases between. These data come from a study of cytomegalovirus exposure and HLA in healthy donors. Study-wide results and caveats: According to a subsequent analysis, TCR clusters identified in the first cohort showed a tendency to co-occur across the roughly 110 validation repertoires.

Data came from immunoSEQ multiplex PCR; TCRdb stores just in-frame clones and leaves some out. The sample has more than 85,000 clones; roughly 90% are singletons. This chain uses TRBV27 with TRBJ2-7, with D maybe TRBD1 (6 bases). The clonotype was recovered from a woman under 40 in good health and CMV-seropositive. Sequencing was performed on PBMCs. CDR3 nucleotide sequence: TGTGCCAGCAAGCCGGGACAAAACTACGAGCAGTACTTC. Amino acid sequence: CASKPGQNYEQYF.